This T cell receptor beta chain originates from a study of T cells in Graves' hyperthyroidism and ophthalmopathy. In regard to this clonotype: Being one base from a much bigger clone, this may be a read error.

The CDR3 consists of 15 residues. V was trimmed by 4 bases and J by 7 bases, leaving 19 bases between them. Germline V gene lookup returns CDR1 LGHDT and CDR2 YNNKEL (reference sequence). Any patient presenting with uncontrolled infection, other autoimmune disease, pregnancy or lactation was left out. The investigators amplified TCR beta CDR3 regions from RNA transcripts. TCR CDR3 regions were first amplified by RT-PCR with HTBI primers. MiXCR, applied by TCRdb to the multiplex PCR reads, yields one record per CDR3 protein. The sample lists about 200,000 distinct CDR3 sequences, around a sixth occurring once.

The TCR originated in a woman aged 50 to 65 with Graves' hyperthyroidism. Material for sequencing was blood. The V gene is TRBV3-1, the J gene TRBJ1-1; a weak D match, TRBD1 (5 bases). CDR3 in amino acids: CASSPRVAGTIEAFF. CDR3 nucleotide sequence: TGTGCCAGCAGCCCAAGAGTAGCGGGGACCATTGAAGCTTTCTTT. The full variable domain, rest sourced from reference TRBV3-1 and TRBJ1-1, is DTAVSQTPKYLVTQMGNDKSIKCEQNLGHDTMYWYKQDSKKFLKIMFSYNNKELIINETVPNRFSPKSPDKAHLNLHINSLELGDSAVYFCASSPRVAGTIEAFFGQGTRLTVV.